These 15 T cell receptor beta chains were all obtained from the same sample, sequenced in a study of response to subunit inactivated influenza vaccine. TCRdb passed the RT-PCR reads through MiXCR, listing each CDR3 protein once. This table holds a few hundred thousand distinct CDR3 sequences, 11% to 15% found once. The specimen comprised PBMCs from blood, sampled 11 to 12 days after vaccination. The receptors were sampled from a man between 50 and 59 years old who received an inactivated influenza vaccine.

The V call is TRBV3-1, the J call TRBJ2-3; D is possibly TRBD2 (6 bases). This CDR3 contains 16 residues. The germline gives CDR1 LGHDT, CDR2 YNNKEL (reference sequence). V was clipped by 3 bases and J by 3 bases, with 16 bases between them. In DNA form, the CDR3 reads TGTGCCAGCAGCCAGGGGACTCGGTTCTTAACAGATACGCAGTATTTT. Protein product: CASSQGTRFLTDTQYF.

The genes are TRBV5-1 and TRBJ2-3, with D uncertain. The germline V gene encodes CDR1 SGHRS and CDR2 YFSETQ. Trimming pared 0 bases from V and 1 base from J, leaving 6 bases between. This CDR3 has 14 amino acids. The CDR3 coding sequence is TGCGCCAGCAGCTTGGCCAAAGGCACAGATACGCAGTATTTT. Translated: CASSLAKGTDTQYF. The full variable domain, its missing parts supplied by reference TRBV5-1 and TRBJ2-3, is KAGVTQTPRYLIKTRGQQVTLSCSPISGHRSVSWYQQTPGQGLQFLFEYFSETQRNKGNFPGRFSGRQFSNSRSEMNVSTLELGDSALYLCASSLAKGTDTQYFGPGTRLTVL.

In this sample, this clonotype turned up a few times. The chain carries TRBV29-1 and TRBJ2-5, with TRBD2 matching over 10 bases. Germline loops: CDR1 SQVTM, CDR2 ANQGSEA. The CDR3 covers 14 residues. V gave up 5 bases and J gave up 1 base; unmatched junction bases: 4. CDR3 in amino acids: CSVKAGGPQETQYF. The CDR3 DNA reads as TGCAGCGTTAAAGCGGGAGGGCCCCAAGAGACCCAGTACTTC.

The V and J genes are TRBV18 and TRBJ2-1; 9 bases map to TRBD2. J lost 5 bases, V lost 2 bases, and 10 bases had no gene match. This CDR3 is built from 17 residues. Germline assignment: CDR1 KGHSH and CDR2 LQKENI. CDR3 loop: CASSPLGAWTSDNEQFF. CDR3 sequence (DNA): TGTGCCAGCTCACCATTAGGGGCGTGGACTAGCGACAATGAGCAGTTCTTC.

The chain recombines TRBV6-2 or TRBV6-3 with TRBJ2-6; D ambiguous. Per the germline V gene, CDR1 is MNHEY and CDR2 is SVGEGT. The CDR3 contains 16 residues. Trimming took off 5 bases at V and 4 bases at J, with 15 bases between the two ends. The CDR3 DNA is TGTGCCAGCAGTCACGCCGACGTTGGGGGGGCCAACGTCCTGACTTTC. It translates to CASSHADVGGANVLTF.

The V gene is TRBV5-5, the J gene TRBJ1-5; unclear D gene. Germline V gene lookup returns CDR1 SGHKS and CDR2 YYEKEE (reference sequence). The V end was cut by 3 bases, the J end by 0 bases, with 13 bases between. This CDR3 has 16 residues. CDR3 loop: CASSSLPGDSNQPQHF. The CDR3 nucleotides read TGTGCCAGCAGCTCCTTGCCCGGGGATAGCAATCAGCCCCAGCATTTT. The full variable domain, rest sourced from reference TRBV5-5 and TRBJ1-5, is DAGVTQSPTHLIKTRGQQVTLRCSPISGHKSVSWYQQVLGQGPQFIFQYYEKEERGRGNFPDRFSARQFPNYSSELNVNALLLGDSALYLCASSSLPGDSNQPQHFGDGTRLSIL.

The chain combines TRBV12-3 or TRBV12-4 with TRBJ2-5, with 7 bases lining up with TRBD1. The CDR3 is made up of 14 amino acids. The V segment lost 3 bases and the J segment 1 base; nucleotides outside the gene matches: 2. Here the CDR3 DNA reads TGTGCCAGCAGTTTGCGGACAGGCCAAGAGACCCAGTACTTC. Protein product: CASSLRTGQETQYF.

This clonotype was counted between two and nine times. J is TRBJ2-1 and V is TRBV7-2; D is possibly TRBD2 (5 bases). The V end was cut by 1 base, the J end by 2 bases, with 12 bases between. CDR3 size: 16 residues. Germline loops: CDR1 SGHTA, CDR2 FQGNSA. Here the CDR3 DNA reads TGTGCCAGCAGCTTAGGATTAGCGATAACCTACAATGAGCAGTTCTTC. The encoded protein is CASSLGLAITYNEQFF.

This clonotype was detected many times. The rearrangement joins TRBV7-3 to TRBJ2-1, with TRBD1 identical over 8 bases. CDR3 length: 15 amino acids. J lost 8 bases, V lost 3 bases, and 9 bases had no gene match. Germline CDR1 is SGHTA and CDR2 is FQGTGA. In nucleotides, the CDR3 is TGTGCCAGCAGCTTCGGGGCAGGGGGCTCCGATGAGCAGTTCTTC. Its translation: CASSFGAGGSDEQFF.

This clonotype has just a few counts. V gene TRBV18 combines with J gene TRBJ2-7; D may be TRBD2 (5 bases). Germline CDR1 and CDR2: KGHSH and LQKENI. The CDR3 covers 16 residues. With 3 bases removed from V and 2 bases from J, the gap between germline ends came to 17 bases. The CDR3 region has the DNA TGTGCCAGCTCACCTAGAGTTCCGGGAAACACCTACGAGCAGTACTTC. Protein: CASSPRVPGNTYEQYF.

The table lists this clonotype with a few counts. The rearrangement links TRBV12-3 or TRBV12-4 to TRBJ1-2; 8 bases match TRBD1. CDR3 length equals 13 residues. J was trimmed by 5 bases and V by 3 bases; bases with no gene match: 2. The CDR3 nucleotides read TGTGCCAGCAGTTTGGACAGGGAGTATGGCTACACCTTC. Translation: CASSLDREYGYTF.

This clonotype was seen ten or more times. The chain uses TRBV20-1 and TRBJ2-1, with 9 positions matching TRBD2. The germline V gene encodes CDR1 DFQATT and CDR2 SNEGSKA (reference sequence). This CDR3 is built from 13 residues. V lost 4 bases to trimming and J lost 4 bases; unmatched junction nucleotides: 2. CDR3 sequence: CSATSGAYNEQFF. The CDR3 nucleotides are TGCAGTGCTACTAGCGGGGCGTACAATGAGCAGTTCTTC.

This clonotype was observed at least ten times. The rearrangement uses TRBV28 and TRBJ2-5; D is uncertain. Germline V lookup: CDR1 MDHEN, CDR2 SYDVKM. The V end lost 6 bases, the J end lost 5 bases, and 13 bases lay between the germline ends. This CDR3 region has 13 residues. This CDR3 is CASSLSHGETQYF. The CDR3 region has the DNA TGTGCCAGCAGCCTTTCGCACGGCGAGACCCAGTACTTC.

This clonotype was counted only a few times. The chain uses TRBV24-1 and TRBJ2-2; D is uncertain. V lost 3 bases, J lost 0 bases, and 10 bases lay in between. Germline loops: CDR1 KGHDR, CDR2 SFDVKD. This CDR3 is 16 amino acids long. CDR3 amino acids: CATSDPVHANTGELFF. In DNA, the CDR3 is TGTGCCACCAGTGATCCGGTCCATGCGAACACCGGGGAGCTGTTTTTT.

This clonotype was seen at least ten times. The chain employs TRBV6-1 and TRBJ1-2; D remains ambiguous. The V gene lost 6 bases and the J gene lost 0 bases, with 8 bases spanning the gap. Germline-derived CDR1 and CDR2 are MNHNS and SASEGT. This CDR3 region has 13 residues. The CDR3 loop reads CASSVGTNYGYTF. The CDR3 region has the DNA TGTGCCAGCAGCGTAGGGACTAACTATGGCTACACCTTC.